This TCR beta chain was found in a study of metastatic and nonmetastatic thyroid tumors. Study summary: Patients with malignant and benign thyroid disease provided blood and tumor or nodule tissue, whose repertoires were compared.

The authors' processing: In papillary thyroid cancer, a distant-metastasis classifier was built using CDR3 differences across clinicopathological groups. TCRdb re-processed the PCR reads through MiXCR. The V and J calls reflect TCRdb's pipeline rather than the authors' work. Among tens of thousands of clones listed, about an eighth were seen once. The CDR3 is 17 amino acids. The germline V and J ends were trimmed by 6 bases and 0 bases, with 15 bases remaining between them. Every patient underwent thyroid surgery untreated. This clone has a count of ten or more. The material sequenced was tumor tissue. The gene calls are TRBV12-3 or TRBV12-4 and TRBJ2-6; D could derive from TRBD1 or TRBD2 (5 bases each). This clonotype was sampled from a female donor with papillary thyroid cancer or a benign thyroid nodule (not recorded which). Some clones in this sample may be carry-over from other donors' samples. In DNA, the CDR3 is TGTGCCAGCAGCCCGTGGGACGCCAGCTCTGGGGCCAACGTCCTGACTTTC. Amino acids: CASSPWDASSGANVLTF.